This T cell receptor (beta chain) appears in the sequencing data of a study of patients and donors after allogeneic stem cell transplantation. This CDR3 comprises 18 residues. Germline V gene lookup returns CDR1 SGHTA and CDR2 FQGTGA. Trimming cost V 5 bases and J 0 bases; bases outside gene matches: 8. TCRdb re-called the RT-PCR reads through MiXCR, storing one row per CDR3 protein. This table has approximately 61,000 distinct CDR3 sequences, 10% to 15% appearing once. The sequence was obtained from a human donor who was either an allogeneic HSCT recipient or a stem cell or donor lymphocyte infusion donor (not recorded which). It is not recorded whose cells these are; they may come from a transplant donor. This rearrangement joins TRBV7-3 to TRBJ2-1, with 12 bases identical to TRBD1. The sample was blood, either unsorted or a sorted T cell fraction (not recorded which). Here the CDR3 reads CASSRGQGARSSYNEQFF. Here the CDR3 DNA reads TGTGCCAGCAGCCGGGGACAGGGGGCGCGAAGCTCCTACAATGAGCAGTTCTTC.